This paragraph covers one TCR beta chain sequence. This sample was taken from a study of blood T cell repertoires in COVID-19. Study background: Acute and convalescent COVID-19 specimens originated in the United States, Italy and Spain. The analysed material was cDNA or gDNA that came from T cells, B-cell-depleted T cells, or PBMCs.

In germline, CDR1 is MNHEY, CDR2 SVGEGT. The CDR3 consists of 14 residues. V shed 2 bases and J shed 4 bases, with 11 bases lying between them. Sequencing was performed with immunoSEQ multiplex PCR; in TCRdb, only in-frame clones are kept and a portion is missing. Of approximately 330,000 clones in the sample, roughly 86% were seen once. The sample taken for sequencing was peripheral blood. The rearrangement uses TRBV6-2 or TRBV6-3 and TRBJ1-2; no definite D call. The sequence was obtained from a man between 25 and 39 years old with COVID-19, enrolled during active disease. The CDR3 spells CASSYERNFYGYTF. DNA for the CDR3: TGTGCCAGCAGTTACGAGCGGAACTTCTATGGCTACACCTTC.